This T cell receptor (beta chain) was sequenced during a study of CD8 T cells in ankylosing spondylitis. Whole-study results and caveats: It was reported that disease-linked clones were significantly enriched in matched ankylosing spondylitis synovial fluid. A number of the motif variants had already been described in reactive arthritis synovial fluid and blood. Ankylosing spondylitis blood appeared to be characterized by a TCR beta motif of several highly homologous variants. A CD8+ phenotype characterized the disease-linked clones, which were relatively rare in peripheral blood.

On this clonotype itself: Antigen: not known.

Preparation of TCR beta libraries was done by quantitative 5'-RACE with molecular barcodes. From the 5' RACE reads, TCRdb called clonotypes with MiXCR, one entry per CDR3 protein. The sample has some 840,000 distinct CDR3 sequences, about 12% seen once; the top ten hold less than 0.65%. This receptor was taken from a male donor with ankylosing spondylitis. Sequenced input: blood, either unsorted or a sorted T cell fraction (not recorded which).

The CDR3 sequence: CAWRRQRSSGYRTYEQYF. The CDR3 coding sequence is TGTGCCTGGAGAAGACAAAGATCATCCGGGTACAGAACCTACGAGCAGTACTTC. This chain links TRBV30 with TRBJ2-7; D is ambiguous. The CDR3 has 18 amino acids. Trimming left V 3 bases short and J 2 bases short, with 26 bases between. Germline-derived CDR1 and CDR2 are GTSNPN and SVGIG (reference sequence). The full variable domain, rest sourced from reference TRBV30 and TRBJ2-7, is SQTIHQWPATLVQPVGSPLSLECTVEGTSNPNLYWYRQAAGRGLQLLFYSVGIGQISSEVPQNLSASRPQDRQFILSSKKLLLSDSGFYLCAWRRQRSSGYRTYEQYFGPGTRLTVT.